The rows below give T cell receptor beta chains drawn from one sample of a study of metastatic and nonmetastatic thyroid tumors. TCRdb re-clonotyped the PCR reads via MiXCR. The data show 60,000 or so clones, with roughly 30% seen just once and about a sixth held by the top ten. The source material was blood. The source is a female donor with papillary thyroid cancer or a benign thyroid nodule (not recorded which). Some clones in this sample may be carry-over from other donors' samples. Both conserved end residues are part of each CDR3. The D gene is left open where the match is weak. Size values are once, few and many counts, or a class for expanded clones, and some rows have none.

TRBD2	few	TRBV19	TRBJ2-7	TGTGCCAGTCAAACTAGCGGCAACTCCTACGAGCAGTACTTC	CASQTSGNSYEQYF
TRBD1	NA	TRBV5-1	TRBJ1-4	TGCGCCAGCAGTACAGGGGTCAGCTCTAATGAAAAACTGTTTTTT	CASSTGVSSNEKLFF
NA	NA	TRBV19	TRBJ1-1	TGTGCCAGTAGTATCCAGGAGGGGAGCACTGAAGCTTTCTTT	CASSIQEGSTEAFF
NA	few	TRBV15	TRBJ2-1	TGTGCCACCAGCAACTACCTGACTAGAGAGCAGTTCTTC	CATSNYLTREQFF
NA	few	TRBV15	TRBJ1-6	TGTGCCACCAGCAGAGATAAGGGGGTTAATTCACCCCTCCACTTT	CATSRDKGVNSPLHF
NA	few	TRBV6-1	TRBJ1-2	TGTGCCAGCAGTGATACAGTGATTTATGGCTACACCTTC	CASSDTVIYGYTF
NA	few	TRBV5-4	TRBJ1-6	TGTGCCAGCAGCTTGAACGGTCTAGGGAATTCACCCCTCCACTTT	CASSLNGLGNSPLHF
NA	NA	TRBV30	TRBJ1-5	TGTGCCTGGAGTTTAAGGGGAGGTCAGCCCCAGCATTTT	CAWSLRGGQPQHF
NA	few	TRBV6-1	TRBJ1-1	TGTGCCAGCACTATGCAAACTTACACTGAAGCTTTCTTT	CASTMQTYTEAFF
TRBD1	NA	TRBV12-3/TRBV12-4	TRBJ2-1	TGTGCCAGCAGGTACCTACAGGGGACCTACAATGAGCAGTTCTTC	CASRYLQGTYNEQFF
NA	NA	TRBV12-3/TRBV12-4	TRBJ2-3	TGTGCCAGCAGCCTAGGGGGGCGCACAGATACGCAGTATTTT	CASSLGGRTDTQYF
NA	NA	TRBV6-4	TRBJ2-3	TGTGCCAGCAGTGACTCGGGGGGCCCAGATACGCAGTATTTT	CASSDSGGPDTQYF
TRBD2	once	TRBV30	TRBJ2-3	TGTGCCTGGAGGATGGCGGGGGGCTACACAGATACGCAGTATTTT	CAWRMAGGYTDTQYF
NA	NA	TRBV19	TRBJ1-5	TGTGCCAGTAGCGGGGAGCGCTATAGCAATCAGCCCCAGCATTTT	CASSGERYSNQPQHF
TRBD2	few	TRBV20-1	TRBJ2-2	TGCAGTGCTAGAGAGAGTAGCGGGGGGACCACCGCGGAGCTGTTTTTT	CSARESSGGTTAELFF
TRBD1	NA	TRBV24-1	TRBJ2-1	TGTGCCACCACCAACTCGGGACAGCCCTACAATGAGCAGTTCTTC	CATTNSGQPYNEQFF
NA	few	TRBV7-9	TRBJ2-7	TGTGCCAGCAGCCCCTCAGTAGAGCAGTACTTC	CASSPSVEQYF
NA	NA	TRBV15	TRBJ1-2	TGTGCCACCAGCAGAGGCGACTTGAACTATGGCTACACCTTC	CATSRGDLNYGYTF
NA	many	TRBV6-5	TRBJ2-7	TGTGCCAGCAGTTACTCGAGTAGAACAGGGCTACTTAGCTACGAGCAGTACTTC	CASSYSSRTGLLSYEQYF
TRBD1	many	TRBV5-1	TRBJ1-6	TGCGCCAGCAGCTCCTTGTCGCCGGGACAGGGAGGATCACCCCTCCACTTT	CASSSLSPGQGGSPLHF
TRBD2	NA	TRBV6-1	TRBJ2-7	TGTGCCAGCAGTCCAAACCCGCGGGGGGGCTACGAGCAGTACTTC	CASSPNPRGGYEQYF
NA	NA	TRBV6-1	TRBJ1-1	TGTGCCAGCAGGCGACAGGCAGAAGCTTTCTTT	CASRRQAEAFF
NA	NA	TRBV11-2	TRBJ1-2	TGTGCCAGCAGCTCGAATCAGGGTAGGGGACCCGATGGCTACACCTTC	CASSSNQGRGPDGYTF
TRBD2	NA	TRBV6-6	TRBJ2-1	TGTGCCAGCAGTTACCCCGGGACTACCCTGGACAATGAGCAGTTCTTC	CASSYPGTTLDNEQFF
NA	few	TRBV28	TRBJ1-1	TGTGCCAGCAGTTCTGGGGCAGCCCAACTAATGAACACTGAAGCTTTCTTT	CASSSGAAQLMNTEAFF
TRBD1	medium-sized	TRBV6-1	TRBJ1-1	TGTGCCAGCAGGCTACAGGGGGCTAACACTGAAGCTTTCTTT	CASRLQGANTEAFF
NA	few	TRBV6-1	TRBJ1-6	TGTGCCAGCAGTGGGACTCGTAATTCACCCCTCCACTTT	CASSGTRNSPLHF
NA	few	TRBV6-4	TRBJ2-3	TGTGCCAGCAGTGACTCGAGGGCCGGCGCAGATACGCAGTATTTT	CASSDSRAGADTQYF
NA	few	TRBV30	TRBJ1-6	TGTGCCTGGAGTGTAATCTGGGGTGATAATTCACCCCTCCACTTT	CAWSVIWGDNSPLHF
NA	few	TRBV28	TRBJ2-7	TGTGCCAGCCGTGAGGGGGGCGGGAGAGGCTACGAGCAGTACTTC	CASREGGGRGYEQYF
NA	NA	TRBV19	TRBJ2-4	TGTGCCAGTAGTATAACCGAGGGTATCGGCATTCAGTACTTC	CASSITEGIGIQYF
TRBD1	NA	TRBV5-1	TRBJ2-2	TGCGCCAGCAGCTACGTTACAGGGGGACCCGGGGAGCTGTTTTTT	CASSYVTGGPGELFF
NA	many	TRBV7-9	TRBJ1-2	TGTGCCAGCACCCGGGGGAGTGGCTACACCTTC	CASTRGSGYTF
TRBD1	few	TRBV28	TRBJ2-7	TGTGCCAGCAGGCTACAGGGGGCGGGTGAGCAGTACTTC	CASRLQGAGEQYF
NA	few	TRBV19	TRBJ1-2	TGTGCCAGCAAGGGGCTGTACGGGACCGGCTATGGCTACACCTTC	CASKGLYGTGYGYTF
NA	NA	TRBV5-4	TRBJ2-4	TGTGCCAGCAGCTTGAGGGACACCCTAGCCAAAAACATTCAGTACTTC	CASSLRDTLAKNIQYF
NA	NA	TRBV12-3/TRBV12-4	TRBJ1-2	TGTGCCAGCAGCCCTGGGGAGGTGGATGGCTACACCTTC	CASSPGEVDGYTF
TRBD2	many	TRBV6-1	TRBJ2-7	TGTGCCAGCAGTCAATGGGGACTAGCGGGCTCCGAGCAGTACTTC	CASSQWGLAGSEQYF
NA	NA	TRBV18	TRBJ1-5	TGTGCCAGCTCACCACAGGGTCGGGGTCAGCCCCAGCATTTT	CASSPQGRGQPQHF
TRBD2	few	TRBV19	TRBJ2-1	TGTGCCAGTAGTCCATCTAGCGGGAGTATCAATGAGCAGTTCTTC	CASSPSSGSINEQFF
NA	NA	TRBV9	TRBJ1-1	TGTGCCAGCAGCCCTTGGGACATGAACACTGAAGCTTTCTTT	CASSPWDMNTEAFF